This T cell receptor beta chain was documented in a study of shared clonotypes between healthy human individuals. The study's findings and limits: For naive CD4 cells, around 5.1% of clonotypes were shared across a handful of donors.

The protocol was immunoSEQ multiplex PCR, while the TCRdb copy is restricted to in-frame clones and leaves out a portion. This sample has roughly 2.6 million clones, with more than 80% found just once. The CDR3 covers 16 residues. Looked up from germline, CDR1 is SQVTM and CDR2 is ANQGSEA. V lost 1 base and J lost 0; bases outside the gene matches: 9. This clone has a single count. The antigen remains unidentified. This receptor was obtained from a man younger than 35 in good health. V and J are TRBV29-1 and TRBJ2-7; 7 bases map to TRBD2. The specimen sequenced was naive CD4+ T cells sorted from blood. Stated subset: CD45RA+ positively selected. CDR3: CSVEGEGKASSYEQYF. CDR3 sequence (DNA): TGCAGCGTTGAAGGGGAGGGGAAAGCCAGCTCCTACGAGCAGTACTTC.